This record covers a single T cell receptor (beta chain). Here immunoSEQ multiplex PCR was the method, and the copy in TCRdb shows in-frame clones only, minus some. The data show approximately 36,000 clones, approximately 93% seen once. These data originate in a study of T cell changes during pregnancy in multiple sclerosis. This CDR3 comprises 16 residues. Per germline, CDR1 SNHLY and CDR2 FYNNEI. Trimming cost V 7 bases and J 4 bases, with 20 bases left between them. This chain joins TRBV2 and TRBJ2-1; D possibly corresponds to TRBD2 (5 bases). Sequences were derived from CD4+ T cells from peripheral blood mononuclear cells, sampled in the first trimester of pregnancy. The receptor was derived from a female donor with multiple sclerosis, enrolled in a pregnancy study. Written as DNA, the CDR3 is TGTGCCAGCACCGACCGGGGTGCGGGCCCTTACAATGAGCAGTTCTTC. Its protein product is CASTDRGAGPYNEQFF.